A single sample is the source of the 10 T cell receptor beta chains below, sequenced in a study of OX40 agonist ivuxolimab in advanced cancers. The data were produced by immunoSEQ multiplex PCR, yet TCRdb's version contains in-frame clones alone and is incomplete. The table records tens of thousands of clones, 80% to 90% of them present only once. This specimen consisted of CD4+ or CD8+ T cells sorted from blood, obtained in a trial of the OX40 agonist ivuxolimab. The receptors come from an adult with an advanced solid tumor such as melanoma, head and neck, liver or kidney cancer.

In nucleotides, the CDR3 is TGTGCCCTCCACCGCCGTGAGCAGTTCTTC. It encodes CALHRREQFF. The chain couples TRBV30 to TRBJ2-1; D is unclear. Trimming pared 8 bases from V and 9 bases from J, leaving 11 bases between. CDR3 size: 10 residues. Germline CDR1 and CDR2: GTSNPN and SVGIG (reference sequence). Looking up the rest from reference TRBV30 and TRBJ2-1 gives the full variable domain: SQTIHQWPATLVQPVGSPLSLECTVEGTSNPNLYWYRQAAGRGLQLLFYSVGIGQISSEVPQNLSASRPQDRQFILSSKKLLLSDSGFYLCALHRREQFFGPGTRLTVL.

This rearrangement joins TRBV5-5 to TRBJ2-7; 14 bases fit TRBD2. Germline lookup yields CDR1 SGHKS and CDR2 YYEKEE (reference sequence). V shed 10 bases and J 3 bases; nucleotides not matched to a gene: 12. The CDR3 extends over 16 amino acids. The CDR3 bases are TGTGCCTGCTCCGGGACTAGCGGGAGATCAATCTACGAGCAGTACTTC. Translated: CACSGTSGRSIYEQYF. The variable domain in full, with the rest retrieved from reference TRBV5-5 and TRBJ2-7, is DAGVTQSPTHLIKTRGQQVTLRCSPISGHKSVSWYQQVLGQGPQFIFQYYEKEERGRGNFPDRFSARQFPNYSSELNVNALLLGDSALYLCACSGTSGRSIYEQYFGPGTRLTVT.

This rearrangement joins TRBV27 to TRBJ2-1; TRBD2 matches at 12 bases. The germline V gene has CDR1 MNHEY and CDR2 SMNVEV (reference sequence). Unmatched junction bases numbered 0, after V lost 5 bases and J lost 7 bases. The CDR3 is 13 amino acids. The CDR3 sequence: CASSGLAGNEQFF. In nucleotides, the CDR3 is TGTGCCAGCAGTGGACTAGCGGGGAATGAGCAGTTCTTC.

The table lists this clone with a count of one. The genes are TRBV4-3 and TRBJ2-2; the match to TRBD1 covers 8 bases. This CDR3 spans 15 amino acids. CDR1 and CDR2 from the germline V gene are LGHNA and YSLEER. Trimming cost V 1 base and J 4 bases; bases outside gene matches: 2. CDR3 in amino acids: CASSQATGGTGELFF. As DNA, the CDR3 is TGCGCCAGCAGCCAAGCAACAGGGGGCACCGGGGAGCTGTTTTTT.

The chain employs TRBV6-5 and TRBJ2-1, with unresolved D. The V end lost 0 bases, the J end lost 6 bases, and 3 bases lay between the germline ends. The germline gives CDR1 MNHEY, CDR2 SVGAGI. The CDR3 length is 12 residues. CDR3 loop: CASSYSPNEQFF. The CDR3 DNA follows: TGTGCCAGCAGTTACTCGCCCAATGAGCAGTTCTTC.

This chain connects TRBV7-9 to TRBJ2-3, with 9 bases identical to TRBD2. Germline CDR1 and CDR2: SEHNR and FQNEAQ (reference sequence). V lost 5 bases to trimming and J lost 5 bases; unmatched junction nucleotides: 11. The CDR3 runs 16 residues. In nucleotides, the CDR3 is TGTGCCAGCAGCCCATCCCTAGGACTAGCGATAGATACGCAGTATTTT. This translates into CASSPSLGLAIDTQYF.

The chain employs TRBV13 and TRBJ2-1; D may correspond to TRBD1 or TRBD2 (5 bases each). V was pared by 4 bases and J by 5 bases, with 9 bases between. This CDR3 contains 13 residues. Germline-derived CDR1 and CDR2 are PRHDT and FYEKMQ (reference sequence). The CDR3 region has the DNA TGTGCCAGCAGCTCCGGGACGAACAATGAGCAGTTCTTC. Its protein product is CASSSGTNNEQFF.

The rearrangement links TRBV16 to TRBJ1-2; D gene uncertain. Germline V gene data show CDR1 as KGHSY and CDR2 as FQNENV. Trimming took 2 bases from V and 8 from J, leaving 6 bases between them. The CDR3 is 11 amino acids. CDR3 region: CASSQGDGYTF. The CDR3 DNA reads TGTGCCAGCAGCCAAGGTGACGGCTACACCTTC. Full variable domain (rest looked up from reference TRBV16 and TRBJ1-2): GEEVAQTPKHLVRGEGQKAKLYCAPIKGHSYVFWYQQVLKNEFKFLISFQNENVFDETGMPKERFSAKCLPNSPCSLEIQATKLEDSAVYFCASSQGDGYTFGSGTRLTVV.

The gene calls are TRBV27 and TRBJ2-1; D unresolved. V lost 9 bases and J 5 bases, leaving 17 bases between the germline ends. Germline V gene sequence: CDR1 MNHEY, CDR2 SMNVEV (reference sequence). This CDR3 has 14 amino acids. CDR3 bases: TGTGCCAGTGCCCCCCGTGAGTTCCACAATGAGCAGTTCTTC. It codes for CASAPREFHNEQFF.

The CDR3 DNA reads as TGTGCCAGCAGTGCACGCGGAACCTACGAGCAGTACGTC. Protein sequence: CASSARGTYEQYV. V gene TRBV27 combines with J gene TRBJ2-7; D is ambiguous. The ends were cut back, 5 bases at V and 2 bases at J, with 10 bases in the middle. Germline CDR1 reads MNHEY; CDR2 reads SMNVEV (reference sequence). The CDR3 loop spans 13 amino acids.